These 30 T cell receptor beta chains share one sample of origin, sequenced in a study of T-cell memory formation after mild COVID-19. TCRdb passed the 5' RACE reads through MiXCR, listing each CDR3 protein once. The sample includes 300,000 to 400,000 distinct CDR3 sequences, over 20% of them seen just once. Sequencing was carried out using PBMCs or a T cell subset sorted from them (not recorded which). These receptors were obtained from an adult woman who had mild COVID-19 (a few samples of this study predate the infection). Cell type and time point are not known.

This clonotype was counted only a few times. The chain carries TRBV6-5 and TRBJ2-1; 7 bases align to TRBD2. Germline CDR1 reads MNHEY; CDR2 reads SVGAGI. This CDR3 is built from 13 residues. Unmatched junction bases numbered 10, after V lost 7 bases and J lost 10 bases. The DNA for the CDR3 is TGTGCCAGCACCCACGGGGGGTGGCAGGAGCAGTTCTTC. Translating it yields CASTHGGWQEQFF.

This clonotype was observed a handful of times. The CDR3 DNA sequence: TGCAGCTATGACAGATCGAACACCGGGGAGCTGTTTTTT. It translates to CSYDRSNTGELFF. V is TRBV29-1 and J is TRBJ2-2, with a weak D call TRBD1 (5 bases). The ends were cut back, 8 bases at V and 0 bases at J, with 10 bases in the middle. The CDR3 length is 13 residues. CDR1 SQVTM and CDR2 ANQGSEA come from the germline V gene.

This clonotype was counted a single time. The J gene is TRBJ2-1, the V gene TRBV7-9; 9 bases are shared with TRBD2. The CDR3 contains 12 residues. V gave up 2 bases and J gave up 13 bases; unmatched junction bases: 3. Per germline, CDR1 SEHNR and CDR2 FQNEAQ (reference sequence). The CDR3 DNA reads as TGTGCCAGCAGCTTAATTAGCGGGGGACAGTTCTTC. This encodes CASSLISGGQFF.

This clonotype was observed many times. V and J are TRBV18 and TRBJ2-7; D call uncertain. Per germline, CDR1 KGHSH and CDR2 LQKENI. V gave up 4 bases and J gave up 2 bases, with 12 bases separating them. This CDR3 region has 14 residues. The CDR3 bases are TGTGCCAGCTCACGGGAAGACACTACCTACGAGCAGTACTTC. Translated, it gives CASSREDTTYEQYF.

This clonotype has just a few counts. The chain has TRBV5-1 and TRBJ1-1; weak D call: TRBD1 (5 bases). CDR3 length: 14 amino acids. From germline, CDR1 is SGHRS and CDR2 YFSETQ. V gave up 0 bases and J gave up 3 bases, with 9 bases separating them. CDR3 in amino acids: CASSLVGHYTEAFF. CDR3 sequence (DNA): TGCGCCAGCAGCTTGGTGGGGCACTACACTGAAGCTTTCTTT.

This chain links TRBV9 with TRBJ2-7, with 7 bases that match TRBD1. CDR3 size: 13 residues. With 3 bases clipped from V and 6 bases from J, the junction kept 6 bases outside the gene matches. Germline assignment: CDR1 SGDLS and CDR2 YYNGEE. CDR3 amino acids: CASSAEGQREQYF. The CDR3 region has the DNA TGTGCCAGCAGCGCAGAGGGACAGCGCGAGCAGTACTTC.

The CDR3 region is CASRPGRGRNTEAFF. In nucleotides, the CDR3 is TGTGCCAGCAGACCCGGCAGGGGAAGGAACACTGAAGCTTTCTTT. J is TRBJ1-1 and V is TRBV25-1; D is perhaps TRBD1 (6 bases). With 6 bases removed from V and 1 base from J, the gap between germline ends came to 15 bases. There are 15 residues in the CDR3. Germline CDR1 and CDR2: MGHDK and SYGVNS.

This clonotype was counted at least ten times. The rearrangement joins TRBV12-3 or TRBV12-4 to TRBJ2-1; 7 bases map to TRBD2. The CDR3 extends over 16 amino acids. Trimming at V came to 5 bases and at J to 4 bases, leaving 11 bases not matched to a gene. The CDR3 loop is CASSPGLGGIYNEQFF. CDR3 nucleotides: TGTGCCAGCAGTCCCGGACTAGGCGGAATTTACAATGAGCAGTTCTTC.

The genes are TRBV24-1 and TRBJ1-3; 7 nucleotides align to TRBD1. This CDR3 is 14 amino acids long. The V gene's germline CDR1 is KGHDR and CDR2 SFDVKD. V lost 3 bases to trimming and J lost 2 bases; unmatched junction nucleotides: 0. The DNA of the CDR3 is TGTGCCACCAGTGATGACAGGGCTGGAAACACCATATATTTT. This codes for CATSDDRAGNTIYF.

Only one count was recorded for this clonotype. The chain carries TRBV7-9 and TRBJ2-5, with TRBD2 matching 16 bases. The J segment lost 5 bases and the V segment lost 5 bases, leaving 17 bases of the junction unmatched. This CDR3 is built from 20 residues. The germline gives CDR1 SEHNR, CDR2 FQNEAQ (reference sequence). CDR3 in DNA: TGTGCCAGCAGCCCCCCGCCGGGACTAGCGGGGGGGACCGCATGGGAGACCCAGTACTTC. The encoded protein is CASSPPPGLAGGTAWETQYF.

This chain joins TRBV7-9 and TRBJ2-7; D may be TRBD1 (6 bases). In germline, CDR1 is SEHNR, CDR2 FQNEAQ (reference sequence). The ends were cut back, 1 base at V and 0 bases at J, with 13 bases in the middle. CDR3 size: 16 residues. The CDR3 nucleotides are TGTGCCAGCAGCTTAGTAGGAGCAGGGGACTCCTACGAGCAGTACTTC. It yields the protein CASSLVGAGDSYEQYF.

The J gene is TRBJ2-2, the V gene TRBV11-2; 8 bases match TRBD1. The CDR3 runs to 15 residues. V was clipped by 5 bases and J by 0 bases; unmatched bases: 2. CDR1 is SGHAT, CDR2 FQNNGV, per germline. The CDR3 DNA sequence: TGTGCCAGCAGCGACAGGGGCACGAACACCGGGGAGCTGTTTTTT. Encoded protein: CASSDRGTNTGELFF.

Note on this clonotype: This may arise from a read error, as a much more abundant clone is one base away. The DNA is left out, because the CDR3 cannot be placed on it with certainty; the CDR3 is given as TCRdb lists it. The V and J genes are TRBV19 and TRBJ2-7; the table's TRBD1 call for D was not verified on the DNA. Looked up from germline, CDR1 is LNHDA and CDR2 is SQIVND (reference sequence). The length of the CDR3 is 14 amino acids, counting both ends. CDR3 in amino acids: CASTSGQGPYEQYF.

CDR3 protein: CASSSRKASGVYEQYF. CDR3 sequence (DNA): TGTGCCAGCAGCTCCAGAAAGGCTAGCGGAGTATACGAGCAGTACTTC. The rearrangement uses TRBV7-6 and TRBJ2-7; 7 nucleotides match TRBD2. The CDR3 is 16 residues long. Germline CDR1 and CDR2: SGHVS and FNYEAQ. Trimming cost V 4 bases and J 4 bases; bases outside gene matches: 13.

The chain has TRBV3-1 and TRBJ1-6; unclear D gene. CDR3 length: 15 residues. Trimming stripped 0 bases from V and 0 bases from J, with 3 bases between. The germline V gene has CDR1 LGHDT and CDR2 YNNKEL (reference sequence). The CDR3 here is CASSQEGSYNSPLHF. As DNA, the CDR3 is TGTGCCAGCAGCCAAGAGGGCTCCTATAATTCACCCCTCCACTTT.

This clonotype has more than one count but fewer than ten. The J gene is TRBJ2-6, the V gene TRBV27, with D perhaps matching TRBD1 or TRBD2 (5 bases each). V gave up 5 bases and J gave up 0 bases, with 14 bases separating them. Germline V gives CDR1 MNHEY, CDR2 SMNVEV (reference sequence). The CDR3 loop spans 17 amino acids. This CDR3 reads CASSPGRTISGANVLTF. CDR3 bases: TGTGCCAGCAGTCCGGGGCGGACAATCTCTGGGGCCAACGTCCTGACTTTC.

CDR3 sequence: CASSQVLRGHTEAFF. The CDR3 nucleotides read TGCGCCAGCAGCCAAGTGCTAAGGGGGCACACTGAAGCTTTCTTT. The chain joins TRBV4-1 to TRBJ1-1; 7 nucleotides match TRBD1. After removal of 1 base from V and 3 bases from J, the junction contained 5 bases not matched to a gene. This CDR3 has 15 residues. Germline CDR1 MGHRA, CDR2 YSYEKL.

The sample holds a few counts of this clonotype. The rearrangement uses TRBV6-5 and TRBJ1-2; 9 bases match TRBD1. The CDR3 sequence is 14 residues long. After removal of 2 bases from V and 6 bases from J, the junction contained 4 bases not matched to a gene. CDR1 MNHEY and CDR2 SVGAGI come from the germline V gene. The CDR3 loop is CASSYGDRVNGYTF. The CDR3 bases are TGTGCCAGCAGTTACGGGGACAGGGTGAATGGCTACACCTTC.

CDR3 bases: TGTGCCACCGAGGAGACAGGGGTCTACGAGCAGTACTTC. This translates into CATEETGVYEQYF. The V call is TRBV24-1, the J call TRBJ2-7, with TRBD1 matching over 8 bases. V shed 9 bases and J 3 bases; nucleotides not matched to a gene: 6. Looked up from germline, CDR1 is KGHDR and CDR2 is SFDVKD. The CDR3 has 13 amino acids.

In this sample, this clonotype turned up a few times. The rearrangement links TRBV20-1 to TRBJ2-6, with D perhaps TRBD1 or TRBD2 (6 bases each). This CDR3 comprises 15 residues. Germline values: CDR1 DFQATT, CDR2 SNEGSKA (reference sequence). The CDR3, as DNA: TGCAGGGGGGCTAGCGATCGCTCTGGGGCCAACGTCCTGACTTTC. It yields the protein CRGASDRSGANVLTF.

This clonotype has a handful of counts. The chain joins TRBV30 to TRBJ1-5; D is uncertain. CDR1 is GTSNPN, CDR2 SVGIG, per germline (reference sequence). The ends were cut back, 0 bases at V and 6 bases at J, with 15 bases in the middle. CDR3 length: 15 residues. The CDR3 DNA reads TGTGCCTGGAGTGTACACGGGAGCGGTAGTCAGCCCCAGCATTTT. Translated: CAWSVHGSGSQPQHF. Full variable domain (missing parts from reference TRBV30 and TRBJ1-5): SQTIHQWPATLVQPVGSPLSLECTVEGTSNPNLYWYRQAAGRGLQLLFYSVGIGQISSEVPQNLSASRPQDRQFILSSKKLLLSDSGFYLCAWSVHGSGSQPQHFGDGTRLSIL.

This clonotype was found many times. V is TRBV10-3 and J is TRBJ2-3, with D maybe TRBD1 (6 bases). There are 16 residues in the CDR3. Per germline, CDR1 ENHRY and CDR2 SYGVKD. Trimming cost V 2 bases and J 2 bases, with 14 bases left between them. The CDR3 DNA follows: TGTGCCATCAGTGAGGTGTCAGGGGCGTACACAGATACGCAGTATTTT. Encoded protein: CAISEVSGAYTDTQYF.

This chain uses TRBV4-1 with TRBJ1-4, with D possibly TRBD1 on 6 matching bases. The ends were cut back, 4 bases at V and 5 bases at J, with 14 bases in the middle. Germline V gene data show CDR1 as MGHRA and CDR2 as YSYEKL. This CDR3 has 15 residues. The CDR3 loop reads CASSLVGQGNEKLFF. DNA of the CDR3: TGCGCCAGCAGCCTCGTGGGGCAGGGGAATGAAAAACTGTTTTTT.

V usage is TRBV27 and J usage is TRBJ1-5; no clear D. Trimming stripped 5 bases from V and 6 bases from J, with 8 bases between. The CDR3 runs to 12 residues. The germline V gene has CDR1 MNHEY and CDR2 SMNVEV (reference sequence). Written as DNA, the CDR3 is TGTGCCAGCAGTCATATTGGTCAGCCCCAGCATTTT. Translated: CASSHIGQPQHF.

Only a few counts were recorded for this clonotype. V usage is TRBV18 and J usage is TRBJ2-7; TRBD2 is a possible D gene (7 bases). The CDR3 contains 14 residues. The germline V and J ends were trimmed by 8 bases and 2 bases, with 16 bases remaining between them. In germline, CDR1 is KGHSH, CDR2 LQKENI. This CDR3 reads CASAQKGGAYEQYF. The CDR3 bases are TGTGCCAGCGCGCAAAAAGGGGGGGCCTACGAGCAGTACTTC.

V usage is TRBV27 and J usage is TRBJ2-7; TRBD1 aligns across 7 bases. The germline V gene encodes CDR1 MNHEY and CDR2 SMNVEV (reference sequence). This CDR3 comprises 13 residues. Trimming removed 5 bases from V and 6 bases from J; junction bases left unmatched: 7. The CDR3 DNA is TGTGCCAGCAGTCTCCGGGACAGACGCGAGCAGTACTTC. This translates into CASSLRDRREQYF.

The chain joins TRBV24-1 to TRBJ1-5; D may be TRBD1 (5 bases). The CDR3 is made up of 15 amino acids. Looked up from germline, CDR1 is KGHDR and CDR2 is SFDVKD. With 2 bases removed from V and 6 bases from J, the gap between germline ends came to 13 bases. CDR3 amino acids: CATSDSTGGVQPQHF. The CDR3 nucleotides are TGTGCCACCAGTGATTCTACGGGGGGGGTTCAGCCCCAGCATTTT.

This clonotype was recorded at least ten times. The rearrangement uses TRBV29-1 and TRBJ2-2; D may match TRBD1 or TRBD2 (6 bases each). The V and J ends lost 5 bases and 1 base respectively, with 14 bases between them. Germline V lookup: CDR1 SQVTM, CDR2 ANQGSEA. The CDR3 loop spans 15 amino acids. CDR3 in amino acids: CSVLGGSGNTGELFF. As DNA, the CDR3 is TGCAGCGTTTTGGGGGGCTCGGGGAACACCGGGGAGCTGTTTTTT.

CDR3 residues: CASSDGPQGEQYF. As DNA, the CDR3 is TGTGCCAGCAGTGACGGTCCTCAAGGTGAGCAGTACTTC. This chain links TRBV2 with TRBJ2-7; D unresolved. This CDR3 region has 13 residues. Germline V CDR1 and CDR2: SNHLY, FYNNEI. Trimming left V 3 bases short and J 7 bases short, with 13 bases between. Filled out from reference TRBV2 and TRBJ2-7, the complete variable domain reads EPEVTQTPSHQVTQMGQEVILRCVPISNHLYFYWYRQILGQKVEFLVSFYNNEISEKSEIFDDQFSVERPDGSNFTLKIRSTKLEDSAMYFCASSDGPQGEQYFGPGTRLTVT.

This clonotype was seen a few times. The V call is TRBV12-3 or TRBV12-4, the J call TRBJ2-3, with unresolved D. Trimming pared 5 bases from V and 1 base from J, leaving 13 bases between. This CDR3 has 15 residues. The CDR3: CASSLRIHGTDTQYF. CDR3 bases: TGTGCCAGCAGTCTTAGGATCCACGGCACAGATACGCAGTATTTT.